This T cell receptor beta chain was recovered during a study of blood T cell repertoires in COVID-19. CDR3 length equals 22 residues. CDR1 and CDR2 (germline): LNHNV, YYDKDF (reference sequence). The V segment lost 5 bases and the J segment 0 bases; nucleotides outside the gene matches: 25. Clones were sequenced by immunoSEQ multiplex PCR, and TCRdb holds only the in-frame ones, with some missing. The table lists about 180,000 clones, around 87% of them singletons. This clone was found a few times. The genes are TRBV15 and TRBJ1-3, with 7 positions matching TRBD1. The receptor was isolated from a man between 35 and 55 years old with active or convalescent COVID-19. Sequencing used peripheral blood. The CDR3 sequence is CATSRLIGVGTRDSDSGNTIYF. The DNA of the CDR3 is TGTGCCACCAGCCGATTAATAGGCGTCGGCACCCGGGACAGCGACTCTGGAAACACCATATATTTT.